The 18 T cell receptor beta chains listed next were all sequenced from one sample in a study of regulatory T cells in long-lasting Graves disease. The time point was: persistent/refractory GD, antithyroid drugs over 5 years with positive TRAb. Making the TCR library involved RNA that had been extracted from PBMCs. Arm-PCR of CDR3 regions and iRepertoire HTBI primers were the basis on which TCR beta libraries were built. Using its own MiXCR run on the multiplex PCR reads, TCRdb lists one record per CDR3 protein. Counted here are 250,000 to 300,000 distinct CDR3 sequences, roughly a fifth occurring once; the ten biggest clones make up approximately 53%. The specimen comprised peripheral blood mononuclear cells (PBMCs), sampled when the disease was refractory, from a patient treated with antithyroid drugs. These receptors came from a female donor with Graves disease.

As to this clonotype: One base away lies a much larger clone, so this may be a sequencing read error. Because the CDR3 is missing its conserved closing phenylalanine or tryptophan, this is likely a read error. This chain uses TRBV6-2 or TRBV6-3 with TRBJ2-6; possibly TRBD1 or TRBD2 for D (5 bases each). V was trimmed by 8 bases and J by 0 bases, leaving 11 bases between them. The CDR3 runs 15 residues. The germline V gene encodes CDR1 MNHEY and CDR2 SVGEGT. The CDR3 reads CASRDVSSGANVLTL. The CDR3 DNA reads TGTGCCAGCCGGGACGTGAGCTCTGGGGCCAACGTCCTGACTCTC.

The V gene is TRBV30, the J gene TRBJ2-3; 7 nucleotides line up with TRBD2. The CDR3 has 14 amino acids. The germline CDR1 and CDR2 sequences are GTSNPN and SVGIG (reference sequence). The junction had 10 bases not matched to a gene; V was cut back by 5 bases and J by 5 bases. CDR3 DNA sequence: TGTGCCTGGTCACCTGGGGCGGGAGAAGATACGCAGTATTTT. This gives the protein CAWSPGAGEDTQYF.

This clonotype showed up many times. The chain carries TRBV2 and TRBJ1-2; TRBD1 might be the D (5 bases). V was clipped by 7 bases and J by 2 bases, with 14 bases between them. CDR1 is SNHLY and CDR2 is FYNNEI in the germline V gene. The CDR3 loop spans 14 amino acids. CDR3 nucleotides: TGTGCCAGCAACGGGGCAGACATGAACTATGGCTACACCTTC. This gives the protein CASNGADMNYGYTF.

This clonotype has more than one count but fewer than ten. The chain uses TRBV20-1 and TRBJ2-2; maybe TRBD2 (6 bases). Germline CDR1 and CDR2: DFQATT and SNEGSKA (reference sequence). This CDR3 contains 15 residues. Trimming left V 5 bases short and J 3 bases short, with 16 bases between. CDR3 in DNA: TGCAGTGCTTATGGGTCGGGAGTCTACACCGGGGAGCTGTTTTTT. Protein: CSAYGSGVYTGELFF.

This clonotype was counted between two and nine times. This chain joins TRBV6-1 and TRBJ2-4; D gene unclear. The CDR3 covers 14 residues. The germline V gene encodes CDR1 MNHNS and CDR2 SASEGT. V was trimmed by 9 bases and J by 0 bases, leaving 12 bases between them. CDR3 region: CARERWGAKNIQYF. CDR3 DNA sequence: TGTGCCAGGGAGAGATGGGGAGCCAAAAACATTCAGTACTTC.

The chain combines TRBV12-3 or TRBV12-4 with TRBJ2-1; 7 bases match TRBD1. V shed 7 bases and J 3 bases; nucleotides not matched to a gene: 9. This CDR3 spans 15 amino acids. CDR3 loop: CASIKSQGDYNEQFF. The CDR3 bases are TGTGCCAGCATTAAATCCCAGGGGGACTACAATGAGCAGTTCTTC.

The chain recombines TRBV19 with TRBJ1-2, with D possibly TRBD1 on 5 matching bases. The CDR3 length is 13 residues. V lost 3 bases and J lost 2, with 7 bases in between. Germline V gene lookup returns CDR1 LNHDA and CDR2 SQIVND (reference sequence). The CDR3 DNA sequence: TGTGCCAGTAGTATGACAGCCAACTATGGCTACACCTTC. Translation gives CASSMTANYGYTF.

This chain uses TRBV7-6 with TRBJ2-5; D possibly corresponds to TRBD2 (6 bases). The CDR3 extends over 15 amino acids. Per the germline V gene, CDR1 is SGHVS and CDR2 is FNYEAQ. V lost 1 base and J 5 bases, leaving 14 bases between the germline ends. CDR3 nucleotides: TGTGCCAGCAGCTTAGTGGGGACTCCCGGGGAGACCCAGTACTTC. As protein: CASSLVGTPGETQYF.

This clonotype came up many times. The chain combines TRBV11-2 with TRBJ2-7; tentatively, D is TRBD2 (6 bases). Per the germline V gene, CDR1 is SGHAT and CDR2 is FQNNGV. The CDR3 spans 15 residues. The V and J ends lost 3 bases and 5 bases respectively, with 17 bases between them. The CDR3 spells CASSFWRDVAHEQYF. The CDR3 DNA is TGTGCCAGCAGCTTCTGGCGGGACGTGGCCCACGAGCAGTACTTC.

Worth noting for this clonotype: This may be a read error: a much more frequent sequence differs by one nucleotide. This chain connects TRBV2 to TRBJ2-7; D call uncertain. The CDR3 is made up of 12 amino acids. CDR1 and CDR2 from the germline V gene are SNHLY and FYNNEI. Trimming removed 6 bases from V and 6 bases from J, with 12 bases in between. CDR3 nucleotides: TGTGCCAGCAGAGAATTAGTACCCGAGCAGTACTTC. Its translation is CASRELVPEQYF.

This clonotype occurred many times. The CDR3 DNA is TGCAGTGCTAGACTGATACGGTACGAGCAGTACTTC. Its translation is CSARLIRYEQYF. The chain carries TRBV20-1 and TRBJ2-7; no reliable D call. The germline V and J ends were trimmed by 2 bases and 4 bases, with 9 bases remaining between them. CDR1 is DFQATT, CDR2 SNEGSKA, per germline (reference sequence). The CDR3 spans 12 residues.

This clonotype was recorded at least ten times. J is TRBJ2-4 and V is TRBV28, with 8 bases that match TRBD1. V lost 2 bases and J lost 6; bases outside the gene matches: 3. The CDR3 is made up of 14 amino acids. Germline V CDR1 and CDR2: MDHEN, SYDVKM. The DNA for the CDR3 is TGTGCCAGCAGTTTAGGACAGGGAGGAAACATTCAGTACTTC. Translated: CASSLGQGGNIQYF.

The chain combines TRBV20-1 with TRBJ2-1, with D tentatively TRBD2 (5 bases). The CDR3 consists of 14 residues. V gave up 4 bases and J gave up 10 bases, with 20 bases separating them. Germline loops: CDR1 DFQATT, CDR2 SNEGSKA (reference sequence). The CDR3: CSATISGIPMEQFF. DNA for the CDR3: TGCAGTGCTACTATTTCCGGGATTCCCATGGAGCAGTTCTTC.

V and J are TRBV7-9 and TRBJ2-2; a possible D gene is TRBD2 (7 bases). The V and J ends lost 1 base and 0 bases respectively, with 12 bases between them. The germline CDR1 and CDR2 sequences are SEHNR and FQNEAQ (reference sequence). The CDR3 length is 17 residues. CDR3 residues: CASSLEGGPTNTGELFF. The CDR3 bases are TGTGCCAGCAGCTTAGAGGGGGGGCCCACGAACACCGGGGAGCTGTTTTTT. Variable domain in full (rest from reference TRBV7-9 and TRBJ2-2): DTGVSQNPRHKITKRGQNVTFRCDPISEHNRLYWYRQTLGQGPEFLTYFQNEAQLEKSRLLSDRFSAERPKGSFSTLEIQRTEQGDSAMYLCASSLEGGPTNTGELFFGEGSRLTVL.

The chain joins TRBV4-1 to TRBJ2-6; a possible D gene is TRBD1 (5 bases). Germline V lookup: CDR1 MGHRA, CDR2 YSYEKL. The ends were cut back, 2 bases at V and 0 bases at J, with 11 bases in the middle. The CDR3 is made up of 17 amino acids. The CDR3 loop reads CASSQSRQLSGANVLTF. CDR3 DNA sequence: TGCGCCAGCAGCCAATCCCGACAGCTCTCTGGGGCCAACGTCCTGACTTTC.

The CDR3 DNA is TGTGCCAGCAGGCAAGCCTGGACAGAGAGAGGATCACCCCTCCACTTT. Translated, it gives CASRQAWTERGSPLHF. The chain carries TRBV6-2 or TRBV6-3 and TRBJ1-6; maybe TRBD1 (6 bases). Germline CDR1 MNHEY, CDR2 SVGEGT. The germline V and J ends were trimmed by 6 bases and 10 bases, with 22 bases remaining between them. There are 16 residues in the CDR3.

As for this clonotype: This clone may be a read error of a much larger clone one base away. Since the CDR3 does not end with the conserved phenylalanine or tryptophan, this likely comes from a read error. The CDR3 is CASSKTGIQYEQYL. CDR3 coding DNA: TGTGCCAGCAGTAAGACCGGGATACAATACGAGCAGTACCTC. This chain uses TRBV27 with TRBJ2-7; tentatively, D is TRBD2 (5 bases). The CDR3 contains 14 residues. The ends were cut back, 5 bases at V and 4 bases at J, with 15 bases in the middle. Germline values: CDR1 MNHEY, CDR2 SMNVEV (reference sequence).

The rearrangement uses TRBV20-1 and TRBJ2-7; D remains ambiguous. The CDR3 has 13 residues. The V gene's germline CDR1 is DFQATT and CDR2 SNEGSKA (reference sequence). The V gene lost 1 base and the J gene lost 5 bases, with 12 bases spanning the gap. Here the CDR3 reads CSARGTNRDEQYF. CDR3 DNA: TGCAGTGCTAGAGGGACCAACCGGGACGAGCAGTACTTC.